This entry features one T cell receptor beta chain sequence. Its antigen remains unidentified. The CDR3 is 14 amino acids. Trimming stripped 2 bases from V and 4 bases from J, with 12 bases between. The germline gives CDR1 SGHNT, CDR2 YYREEE (reference sequence). Profiling relied on immunoSEQ multiplex PCR, and the TCRdb table lists in-frame clones only, not all of them. The sample has roughly 100,000 clones, roughly 91% seen once. This specimen belongs to a study of T cell responses to AZD1222 COVID-19 vaccine. Study results and limitations: The donor group comprised mostly white British people and more females; the analysis possibly underestimated clonal diversity.

The J gene is TRBJ1-2, the V gene TRBV5-4, with a possible D match to TRBD1 (5 bases). The source material was peripheral blood, sampled on day 0 of AZD1222 vaccination. The TCR sequence derives from an adult in good health. The CDR3 DNA reads TGTGCCAGCAGCTTTTGGGGGGATCCCTATGGCTACACCTTC. Translated: CASSFWGDPYGYTF.